These T cell receptor beta chains were read from a single sample in a study of cytomegalovirus exposure and HLA in healthy donors. The protocol was immunoSEQ multiplex PCR, while the TCRdb copy is restricted to in-frame clones and leaves out a portion. The sample consists of 130,000 to 150,000 clones, over 65% of them appearing once. Sequencing input: PBMCs. The source is a man in his late teens or twenties in good health and CMV-seropositive. Both conserved end residues are part of each CDR3. Fields, in order: clone size, J gene, V gene, D gene, CDR3 protein, CDR3 DNA. D genes are given only for firm matches. A clone size is listed for some rows: how often the clone was seen (once, few, many), or a class if it is expanded.

abundance: .
j_gene: TRBJ2-2
v_gene: TRBV11-1
d_gene: .
CDR3aa: CASSLNFANTGELFF
CDR3nt: TGTGCCAGCAGCTTAAACTTTGCGAACACCGGGGAGCTGTTTTTT

abundance: .
j_gene: TRBJ2-6
v_gene: TRBV19
d_gene: .
CDR3aa: CASTLLDTGANVLTF
CDR3nt: TGTGCCAGTACCCTACTTGACACTGGGGCCAACGTCCTGACTTTC

abundance: .
j_gene: TRBJ2-1
v_gene: TRBV25-1
d_gene: .
CDR3aa: CASSEYRGTYNEQFF
CDR3nt: TGTGCCAGCAGTGAATACAGAGGGACATACAATGAGCAGTTCTTC

abundance: .
j_gene: TRBJ1-1
v_gene: TRBV4-1
d_gene: .
CDR3aa: CASSRVEGVNTEAFF
CDR3nt: TGCGCCAGCAGCCGGGTGGAAGGGGTGAACACTGAAGCTTTCTTT

abundance: .
j_gene: TRBJ1-2
v_gene: TRBV5-4
d_gene: .
CDR3aa: CASRGGLEANYGYTF
CDR3nt: TGTGCCTCGAGGGGGGGGCTAGAAGCTAACTATGGCTACACCTTC

abundance: few
j_gene: TRBJ2-1
v_gene: TRBV4-2
d_gene: .
CDR3aa: CASSQVAGGSDYNEQFF
CDR3nt: TGTGCCAGCAGCCAAGTAGCCGGCGGCAGCGATTACAATGAGCAGTTCTTC

abundance: .
j_gene: TRBJ2-5
v_gene: TRBV5-1
d_gene: .
CDR3aa: CASRTGGAGQETQYF
CDR3nt: TGCGCCAGCCGAACCGGAGGGGCCGGTCAAGAGACCCAGTACTTC

abundance: few
j_gene: TRBJ1-1
v_gene: TRBV18
d_gene: .
CDR3aa: CASSPSGGGARKTEAFF
CDR3nt: TGTGCCAGCTCACCATCGGGGGGGGGCGCGAGGAAGACTGAAGCTTTCTTT

abundance: .
j_gene: TRBJ1-6
v_gene: TRBV19
d_gene: TRBD1
CDR3aa: CASSLTGGGNSPLHF
CDR3nt: TGTGCCAGTAGTCTTACAGGGGGCGGTAATTCACCCCTCCACTTT

abundance: .
j_gene: TRBJ1-2
v_gene: TRBV18
d_gene: TRBD1
CDR3aa: CASSPSTGGDNYGYTF
CDR3nt: TGTGCCAGCTCACCTTCGACAGGGGGCGATAACTATGGCTACACCTTC

abundance: few
j_gene: TRBJ2-1
v_gene: TRBV19
d_gene: TRBD2
CDR3aa: CASSRSGGFSYNEQFF
CDR3nt: TGTGCCAGTAGTAGAAGCGGGGGGTTTTCCTACAATGAGCAGTTCTTC

abundance: .
j_gene: TRBJ2-1
v_gene: TRBV9
d_gene: TRBD2
CDR3aa: CASSQVAGGIGNEQFF
CDR3nt: TGTGCCAGCAGCCAGGTAGCGGGAGGGATCGGAAATGAGCAGTTCTTC

abundance: .
j_gene: TRBJ2-7
v_gene: TRBV9
d_gene: TRBD1
CDR3aa: CASSNRDSPYEQYF
CDR3nt: TGTGCCAGCAGCAACCGGGACAGTCCCTACGAGCAGTACTTC

abundance: .
j_gene: TRBJ2-1
v_gene: TRBV5-6
d_gene: TRBD2
CDR3aa: CATLRTSGGAYNEQFF
CDR3nt: TGTGCCACCTTAAGGACTAGCGGGGGGGCCTACAATGAGCAGTTCTTC

abundance: .
j_gene: TRBJ1-1
v_gene: TRBV30
d_gene: .
CDR3aa: CAWSEYRDAFF
CDR3nt: TGTGCCTGGAGCGAATACAGGGATGCTTTCTTT

abundance: few
j_gene: TRBJ2-1
v_gene: TRBV9
d_gene: .
CDR3aa: CASSVGYSEQFF
CDR3nt: TGTGCCAGCAGCGTAGGTTATTCGGAGCAGTTCTTC

abundance: .
j_gene: TRBJ1-5
v_gene: TRBV2
d_gene: .
CDR3aa: CASSSDRFKFNQPQHF
CDR3nt: TGTGCCAGCAGTTCGGACAGATTTAAGTTCAATCAGCCCCAGCATTTT

abundance: .
j_gene: TRBJ2-1
v_gene: TRBV7-2
d_gene: .
CDR3aa: CASRPRMVGNEQFF
CDR3nt: TGTGCCAGCAGACCCCGAATGGTCGGGAATGAGCAGTTCTTC

abundance: .
j_gene: TRBJ1-3
v_gene: TRBV23-1
d_gene: TRBD1
CDR3aa: CASSQSGGTGISGNTIYF
CDR3nt: TGCGCCAGCAGTCAATCGGGGGGGACAGGGATCTCTGGAAACACCATATATTTT

abundance: .
j_gene: TRBJ2-7
v_gene: TRBV5-1
d_gene: .
CDR3aa: CASSSGVGSYEQYF
CDR3nt: TGCGCCAGCAGCTCGGGGGTTGGGTCCTACGAGCAGTACTTC

abundance: few
j_gene: TRBJ1-1
v_gene: TRBV18
d_gene: TRBD1
CDR3aa: CASSPPGQGVTEAFF
CDR3nt: TGTGCCAGCTCACCACCGGGACAGGGGGTAACTGAAGCTTTCTTT

abundance: .
j_gene: TRBJ2-6
v_gene: TRBV6-4
d_gene: .
CDR3aa: CASSDTWAPGANVLTF
CDR3nt: TGTGCCAGCAGTGACACGTGGGCTCCTGGGGCCAACGTCCTGACTTTC

abundance: .
j_gene: TRBJ2-1
v_gene: TRBV30
d_gene: TRBD2
CDR3aa: CAWRDRAGGVYNEQFF
CDR3nt: TGTGCCTGGAGGGATAGAGCGGGAGGGGTCTACAATGAGCAGTTCTTC

abundance: .
j_gene: TRBJ2-7
v_gene: TRBV5-4
d_gene: TRBD2
CDR3aa: CASSLASSGVYEQYF
CDR3nt: TGTGCCAGCAGCTTGGCCTCTAGCGGGGTCTACGAGCAGTACTTC

abundance: .
j_gene: TRBJ2-7
v_gene: TRBV9
d_gene: TRBD2
CDR3aa: CASSQEGRGGDSYEQYF
CDR3nt: TGTGCCAGCAGCCAGGAGGGGAGGGGCGGGGACTCCTACGAGCAGTACTTC

abundance: .
j_gene: TRBJ2-5
v_gene: TRBV11-2
d_gene: TRBD2
CDR3aa: CASSWGGLGQETQYF
CDR3nt: TGTGCCAGCAGCTGGGGGGGGTTAGGGCAGGAGACCCAGTACTTC

abundance: .
j_gene: TRBJ1-6
v_gene: TRBV15
d_gene: .
CDR3aa: CATSSDRNSPLHF
CDR3nt: TGTGCCACCAGCAGCGACAGAAATTCACCCCTCCACTTT

abundance: few
j_gene: TRBJ1-6
v_gene: TRBV27
d_gene: TRBD1
CDR3aa: CASSLLLGGLSPLHF
CDR3nt: TGTGCCAGCAGTTTACTCCTAGGGGGCTTATCACCCCTCCACTTT